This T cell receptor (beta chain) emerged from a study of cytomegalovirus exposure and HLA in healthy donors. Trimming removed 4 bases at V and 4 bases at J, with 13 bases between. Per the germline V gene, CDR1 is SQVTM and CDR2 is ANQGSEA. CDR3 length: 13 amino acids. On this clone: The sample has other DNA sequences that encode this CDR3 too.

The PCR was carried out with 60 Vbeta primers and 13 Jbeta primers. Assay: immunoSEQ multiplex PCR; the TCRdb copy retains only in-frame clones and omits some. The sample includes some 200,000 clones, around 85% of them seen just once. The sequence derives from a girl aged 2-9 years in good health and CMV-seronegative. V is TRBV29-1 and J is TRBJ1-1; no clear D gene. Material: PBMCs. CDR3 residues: CSVVNLRGTEAFF. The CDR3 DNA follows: TGCAGCGTTGTTAATCTGCGGGGCACTGAAGCTTTCTTT.